What follows is one T cell receptor beta chain and its context. Its antigen remains unknown. The germline V and J ends were trimmed by 0 bases and 11 bases, with 8 bases remaining between them. CDR1 and CDR2 from the germline V gene are SGHTA and FQGNSA. The CDR3 totals 12 residues. This record belongs to a study of T cells after yellow fever vaccination. Study information: Preparation of fractions with low cell numbers was performed using SMART-Seq v4 Ultra Low Input. Study results and limitations: Booster samples showed a return of most primary-vaccination clones (around 96% CD4, around 85% CD8). On re-exposure, the response was weaker but peaked faster, at day 5 versus 15.

Generation of TCR cDNA used 5'RACE template switching (which added a universal primer site and UMIs). TCRdb independently ran MiXCR on the 5' RACE reads; one entry per CDR3 protein. The sample consists of some 350,000 distinct CDR3 sequences, 6.2% of them appearing once. The TCR comes from a man under 40 who received the YFV17D yellow fever vaccine. The chain couples TRBV7-2 to TRBJ1-5; D gene ambiguous. The sequenced sample was PBMCs, obtained 5 days after the yellow fever booster vaccination. CDR3 region: CASSLAPGAQHF. CDR3 DNA: TGTGCCAGCAGCTTAGCGCCTGGGGCCCAGCATTTT. The variable domain in full, with the rest retrieved from reference TRBV7-2 and TRBJ1-5, is GAGVSQSPSNKVTEKGKDVELRCDPISGHTALYWYRQSLGQGLEFLIYFQGNSAPDKSGLPSDRFSAERTGGSVSTLTIQRTQQEDSAVYLCASSLAPGAQHFGDGTRLSIL.